The text below deals with one TCR beta chain. Its antigen is as yet unknown. This record comes from a study of OX40 agonist ivuxolimab in advanced cancers. The wider study: The patients' treatment was ivuxolimab, an agonistic anti-OX40 (CD134) antibody. Broader study findings: Normalized expansion of T-cell clones was also low for some nonresponders.

Clones were read by immunoSEQ multiplex PCR, and TCRdb kept only the in-frame ones, dropping some. The sample has 55,000 to 80,000 clones, around 80% seen once. Germline CDR1 KGHSH, CDR2 LQKENI. J gave up 9 bases and V 2 bases, and 9 bases lay outside the gene matches. This CDR3 comprises 15 residues. This chain connects TRBV18 to TRBJ2-2; 7 bases agree with TRBD1. The origin of this receptor is an adult with an advanced solid tumor such as melanoma, head and neck, liver or kidney cancer. Sample: CD4+ or CD8+ T cells sorted from blood, taken in a trial of the OX40 agonist ivuxolimab. The CDR3 is CASSPRGLAQRELFF. The CDR3 nucleotides are TGTGCCAGCTCACCAAGGGGGCTTGCCCAGCGGGAGCTGTTTTTT.